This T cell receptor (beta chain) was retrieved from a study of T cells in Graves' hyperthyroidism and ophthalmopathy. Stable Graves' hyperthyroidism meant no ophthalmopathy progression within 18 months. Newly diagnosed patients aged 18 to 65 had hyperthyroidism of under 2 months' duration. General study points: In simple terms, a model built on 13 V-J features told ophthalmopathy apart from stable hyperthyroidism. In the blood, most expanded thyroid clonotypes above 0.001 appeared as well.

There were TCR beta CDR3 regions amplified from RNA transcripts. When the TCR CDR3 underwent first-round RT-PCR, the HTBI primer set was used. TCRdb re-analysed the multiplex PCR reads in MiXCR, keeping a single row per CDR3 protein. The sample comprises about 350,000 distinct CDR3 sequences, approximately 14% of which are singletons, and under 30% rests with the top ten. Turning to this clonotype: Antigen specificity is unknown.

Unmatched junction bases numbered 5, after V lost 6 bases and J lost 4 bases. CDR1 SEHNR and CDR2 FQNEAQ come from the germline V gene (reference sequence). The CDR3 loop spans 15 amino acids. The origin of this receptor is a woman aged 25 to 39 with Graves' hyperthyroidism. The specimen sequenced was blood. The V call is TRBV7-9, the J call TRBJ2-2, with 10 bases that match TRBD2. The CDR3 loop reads CASRLSGGATGELFF. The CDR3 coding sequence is TGTGCCAGCAGACTAAGCGGGGGGGCCACCGGGGAGCTGTTTTTT.